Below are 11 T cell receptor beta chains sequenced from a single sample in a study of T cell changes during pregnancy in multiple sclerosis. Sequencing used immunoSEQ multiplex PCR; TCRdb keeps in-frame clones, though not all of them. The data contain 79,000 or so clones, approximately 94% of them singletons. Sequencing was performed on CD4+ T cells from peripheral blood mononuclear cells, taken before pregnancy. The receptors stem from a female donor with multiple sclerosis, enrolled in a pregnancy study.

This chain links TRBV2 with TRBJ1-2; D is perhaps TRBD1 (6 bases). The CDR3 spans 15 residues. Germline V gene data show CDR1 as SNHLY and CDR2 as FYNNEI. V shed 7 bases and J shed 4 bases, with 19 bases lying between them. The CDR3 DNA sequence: TGTGCCAGCACACACGCGACAGGAAGGTCCTATGGCTACACCTTC. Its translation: CASTHATGRSYGYTF.

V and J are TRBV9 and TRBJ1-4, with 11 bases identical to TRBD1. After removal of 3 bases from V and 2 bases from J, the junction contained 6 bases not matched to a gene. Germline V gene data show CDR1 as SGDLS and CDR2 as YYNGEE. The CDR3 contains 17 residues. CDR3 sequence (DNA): TGTGCCAGCAGCGCCACCGGGACAGGGGGTACTAATGAAAAACTGTTTTTT. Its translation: CASSATGTGGTNEKLFF.

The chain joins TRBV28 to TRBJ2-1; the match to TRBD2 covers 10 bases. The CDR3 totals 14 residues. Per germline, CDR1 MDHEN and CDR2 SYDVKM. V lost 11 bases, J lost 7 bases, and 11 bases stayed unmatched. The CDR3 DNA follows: TGTGCCGGATCACCCCAGCGGGAGGGGAATGAGCAGTTCTTC. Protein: CAGSPQREGNEQFF.

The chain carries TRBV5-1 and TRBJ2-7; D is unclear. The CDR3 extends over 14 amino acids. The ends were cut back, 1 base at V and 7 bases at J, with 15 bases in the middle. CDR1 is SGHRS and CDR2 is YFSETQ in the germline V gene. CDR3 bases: TGCGCCAGCAGCTTGTTACAGCCGCCTGGGGAGCAGTACTTC. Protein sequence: CASSLLQPPGEQYF. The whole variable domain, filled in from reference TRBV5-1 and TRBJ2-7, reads KAGVTQTPRYLIKTRGQQVTLSCSPISGHRSVSWYQQTPGQGLQFLFEYFSETQRNKGNFPGRFSGRQFSNSRSEMNVSTLELGDSALYLCASSLLQPPGEQYFGPGTRLTVT.

CDR3 bases: TGTGCCAGCTCACGACTTCCCCCGCCGGGACTAGCGGGGTCTGATACGCAGTATTTT. Its translation is CASSRLPPPGLAGSDTQYF. The chain recombines TRBV18 with TRBJ2-3; 13 bases align to TRBD2. CDR1 is KGHSH and CDR2 is LQKENI in the germline V gene. V lost 4 bases to trimming and J lost 6 bases; unmatched junction nucleotides: 16. This CDR3 region has 19 residues.

The CDR3 is CARSPPFGTAKETQYF. Here the CDR3 DNA reads TGTGCACGTTCCCCCCCCTTTGGGACAGCCAAAGAGACCCAGTACTTC. The J gene is TRBJ2-5, the V gene TRBV30; 7 positions agree with TRBD1. The CDR3 length is 16 residues. Germline V CDR1 and CDR2: GTSNPN, SVGIG (reference sequence).

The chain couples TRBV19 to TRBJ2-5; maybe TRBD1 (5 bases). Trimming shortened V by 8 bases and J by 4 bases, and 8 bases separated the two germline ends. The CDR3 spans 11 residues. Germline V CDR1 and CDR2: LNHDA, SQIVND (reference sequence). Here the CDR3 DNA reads TGTGCCAGTCGGCAGGGAGAGACCCAGTACTTC. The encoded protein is CASRQGETQYF.

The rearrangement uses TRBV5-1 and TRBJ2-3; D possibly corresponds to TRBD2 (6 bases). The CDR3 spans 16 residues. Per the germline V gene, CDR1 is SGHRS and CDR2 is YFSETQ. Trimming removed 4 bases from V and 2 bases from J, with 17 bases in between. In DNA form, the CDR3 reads TGCGCCAGCAGCCTCCAGTCGGGGGTACTCACAGATACGCAGTATTTT. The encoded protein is CASSLQSGVLTDTQYF.

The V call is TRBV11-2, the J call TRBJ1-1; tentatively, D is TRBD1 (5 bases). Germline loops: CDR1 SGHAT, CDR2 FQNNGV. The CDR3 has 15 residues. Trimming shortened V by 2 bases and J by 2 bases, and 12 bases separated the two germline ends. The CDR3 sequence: CASSLLRQGNTEAFF. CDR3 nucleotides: TGTGCCAGCAGCTTATTGCGGCAGGGAAACACTGAAGCTTTCTTT.

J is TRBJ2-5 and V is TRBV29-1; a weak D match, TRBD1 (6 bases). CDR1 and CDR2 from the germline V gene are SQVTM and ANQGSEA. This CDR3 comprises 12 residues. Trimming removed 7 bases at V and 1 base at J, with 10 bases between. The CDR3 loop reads CSGSDSQETQYF. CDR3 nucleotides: TGCAGCGGATCGGACAGCCAAGAGACCCAGTACTTC.

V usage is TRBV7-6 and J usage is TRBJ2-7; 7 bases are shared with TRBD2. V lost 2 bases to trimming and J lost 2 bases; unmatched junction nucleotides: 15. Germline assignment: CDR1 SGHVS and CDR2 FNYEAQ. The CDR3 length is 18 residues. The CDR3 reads CASSLKPHGAGVAYEQYF. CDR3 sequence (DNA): TGTGCCAGCAGCTTAAAGCCCCATGGGGCGGGAGTAGCCTACGAGCAGTACTTC.